A few counts support the clone carrying this T cell receptor (beta chain). Its antigen remains unknown. The data were taken from a study of T cell repertoires in cytomegalovirus infection. Study details: Public TCR beta signatures indicated both CMV infection and matching HLA type.

The V gene lost 4 bases and the J gene lost 0 bases, with 8 bases spanning the gap. The CDR3 runs to 14 residues. CDR1 SGDLS and CDR2 YYNGEE come from the germline V gene. Study-wide findings and caveats: There were carriers of CMV plus the relevant HLA, and cumulative public TCR beta family frequency identified them. Dominant in the ex vivo response were TCR beta clonotypes restricted by HLA-C and specific for CMV.

TCRdb reprocessed the reads via MiXCR and lists one record per CDR3 protein. The sample contains more than 500,000 distinct CDR3 sequences, approximately 16% of which appear only once. The TCR was taken from a human donor in good health (CMV status not recorded). Some clones in this sample may be carry-over from other donors' samples. Specimen: CD8+ T cells from PBMCs. The rearrangement uses TRBV9 and TRBJ1-5, with D perhaps matching TRBD1 (6 bases). As DNA, the CDR3 is TGTGCCAGCAGCAGGGGGTTTAGCAATCAGCCCCAGCATTTT. Encoded protein: CASSRGFSNQPQHF. Drawing the rest from reference TRBV9 and TRBJ1-5, the complete variable domain is DSGVTQTPKHLITATGQRVTLRCSPRSGDLSVYWYQQSLDQGLQFLIQYYNGEERAKGNILERFSAQQFPDLHSELNLSSLELGDSALYFCASSRGFSNQPQHFGDGTRLSIL.